This TCR beta chain is from a study of cytomegalovirus exposure and HLA in healthy donors. This clone appeared a few times. As yet, its antigen is unknown. Study-wide results and caveats: In an earlier analysis, about 87% or about 30%: the productive usage of most TCR beta V segments.

This PCR relied on a set of 60 Vbeta primers and 13 Jbeta primers. Profiled with immunoSEQ multiplex PCR; TCRdb holds only in-frame clones, not every one. The table includes 110,000 to 150,000 clones, roughly 73% detected once. Germline V CDR1 and CDR2: SGDLS, YYNGEE. The V segment lost 4 bases and the J segment 1 base; nucleotides outside the gene matches: 4. The CDR3 is made up of 14 amino acids. J is TRBJ1-1 and V is TRBV9; 7 bases agree with TRBD1. The origin of this receptor is a man aged 35 to 55 in good health and CMV-seronegative. The sequenced material came from PBMCs. The CDR3 protein is CASSTRGRNTEAFF. In DNA, the CDR3 is TGTGCCAGCAGCACAAGGGGGCGGAACACTGAAGCTTTCTTT.